Listed here is a single TCR beta chain. Antigen unknown. PCR was performed using 60 Vbeta and 13 Jbeta primers. The protocol was immunoSEQ multiplex PCR, while the TCRdb copy is restricted to in-frame clones and leaves out a portion. The sample table sets out about 170,000 clones. The data were taken from a study of cytomegalovirus exposure and HLA in healthy donors. Overall study: Falling in the Caucasian-associated ancestry cluster were about 83% of 350 to 400 genotyped donors. Regarding the study as a whole: Some TCR beta chains (more than 150 of them) were listed as cytomegalovirus-associated.

The CDR3 spans 15 residues. The germline V gene has CDR1 SGHTA and CDR2 FQGTGA. V shed 6 bases and J 6 bases; nucleotides not matched to a gene: 8. This clonotype was obtained from a woman in her late teens or twenties in good health and CMV-seropositive. The chain combines TRBV7-3 with TRBJ2-3, with 11 bases fitting TRBD2. The sequencing sample was made of PBMCs. The CDR3 region has the DNA TGTGCCAGCAGAGCGACTAGCGGGGAGCACGATACGCAGTATTTT. Amino acids: CASRATSGEHDTQYF.